A selection of T cell receptor beta chains follows, all from one sample in a study of T cells in Graves' hyperthyroidism and ophthalmopathy. Each CDR3 protein is one row after TCRdb ran MiXCR on the multiplex PCR reads. This sample yields about half a million distinct CDR3 sequences, of which about 20% are seen a single time; roughly 49% belongs to the top ten. Material: blood. Every receptor here comes from a woman in her sixties or seventies with Graves' ophthalmopathy. Both conserved end residues are part of each CDR3. The D gene is left open where the match is weak. Clone size is given for some rows only: seen once, a few or many times, or a class if the clone is expanded.

d_call j_call v_call clone_size cdr3_aa cdr3_nt
NA TRBJ2-3 TRBV2 NA CASSPELGTDTQYF TGTGCCAGCAGTCCGGAGCTAGGTACAGATACGCAGTATTTT
TRBD1 TRBJ2-7 TRBV28 many CASSPPRQGGMEQYF TGTGCCAGCAGTCCCCCTCGACAGGGGGGGATGGAGCAGTACTTC
NA TRBJ1-2 TRBV6-2/TRBV6-3 NA CASCLPGPPPGYTF TGTGCCAGCTGCCTACCCGGGCCCCCGCCGGGCTACACCTTC
NA TRBJ2-7 TRBV9 NA CASSASRSRLGEQYF TGTGCCAGCAGCGCCTCGCGGAGCCGGTTGGGTGAGCAGTACTTC
TRBD1 TRBJ2-1 TRBV19 NA CASSTEQGASTPQFF TGTGCCAGTAGTACAGAACAGGGGGCGTCTACACCGCAGTTCTTC
TRBD1 TRBJ2-7 TRBV11-2 few CASSLGGAGGLDEQYF TGTGCCAGCAGCTTAGGGGGGGCAGGGGGCTTGGACGAGCAGTACTTC
NA TRBJ2-1 TRBV12-3/TRBV12-4 NA CASSLVPGANNEQFF TGTGCCAGCAGTTTAGTACCCGGGGCCAACAATGAGCAGTTCTTC
NA TRBJ2-3 TRBV9 many CASSVGTSTDTQYF TGTGCCAGCAGCGTAGGGACTAGCACAGATACGCAGTATTTT
TRBD2 TRBJ2-7 TRBV12-3/TRBV12-4 NA CASTQSGGGPGEQYF TGTGCCAGCACCCAATCCGGGGGAGGGCCCGGAGAGCAGTACTTC
NA TRBJ2-1 TRBV5-1 NA CASTRRPGRGNEQFF TGCGCCAGCACTCGGCGCCCCGGGAGAGGTAATGAGCAGTTCTTC
NA TRBJ2-3 TRBV24-1 NA CATSEATGVDTQYF TGTGCCACCAGTGAAGCTACCGGCGTTGATACGCAGTATTTT
NA TRBJ1-6 TRBV6-1 NA CASRDSNSPLHF TGTGCCAGCAGAGACAGCAATTCACCCCTCCACTTT
NA TRBJ2-2 TRBV6-2/TRBV6-3 NA CASRKPAGELFF TGTGCCAGCAGAAAGCCCGCCGGGGAGCTGTTTTTT
TRBD1 TRBJ2-1 TRBV28 NA CASSTGGSYNEQFF TGTGCCAGCAGTACAGGGGGGTCCTACAATGAGCAGTTCTTC
NA TRBJ1-1 TRBV19 few CASSTAWGTEAFF TGTGCCAGTAGTACCGCTTGGGGCACTGAAGCTTTCTTT
NA TRBJ2-2 TRBV4-3 NA CASSQDSQIAGELFF TGCGCCAGCAGCCAAGACTCCCAAATCGCCGGGGAGCTGTTTTTT
TRBD1 TRBJ2-2 TRBV2 many CASRLARTGHGELFF TGTGCCAGCAGGTTGGCGAGGACAGGGCACGGGGAGCTGTTTTTT
TRBD1 TRBJ2-5 TRBV7-9 many CASSNRDRVKETQYF TGTGCCAGCAGTAACCGGGACAGGGTGAAAGAGACCCAGTACTTC
TRBD2 TRBJ2-5 TRBV5-5 NA CASSSLAIQETQYF TGTGCCAGCAGCTCACTAGCGATCCAAGAGACCCAGTACTTC
TRBD2 TRBJ2-7 TRBV2 many CASSEREGPYEQYF TGTGCCAGCAGTGAGCGGGAGGGCCCTTACGAGCAGTACTTC
NA TRBJ1-1 TRBV3-1 many CASSQDAGFTEAFF TGTGCCAGCAGCCAGGATGCAGGGTTCACTGAAGCTTTCTTT
NA TRBJ1-6 TRBV6-1 NA CASTNRAYNSPLHF TGTGCCAGCACTAATCGGGCCTATAATTCACCCCTCCACTTT
TRBD1 TRBJ2-2 TRBV20-1 few CSALNYLRTGPNTGELFF TGCAGTGCTCTCAACTATCTCAGGACAGGCCCGAACACCGGGGAGCTGTTTTTT
TRBD2 TRBJ2-1 TRBV4-1 NA CASSRRPSGATYNEQFF TGCGCCAGCAGCCGGCGCCCTAGCGGCGCCACCTACAATGAGCAGTTCTTC
NA TRBJ1-2 TRBV6-2/TRBV6-3 NA CASSYSRGVEVVGYTF TGTGCCAGCAGTTACTCTCGTGGGGTGGAAGTCGTTGGCTACACCTTC
TRBD1 TRBJ1-6 TRBV5-1 few CASSLARGDSPLHF TGCGCCAGCAGCTTGGCCAGGGGGGATTCACCCCTCCACTTT
NA TRBJ2-3 TRBV18 NA CASSPPGRPDTQYF TGTGCCAGCTCACCGCCAGGCCGACCAGATACGCAGTATTTT
NA TRBJ2-7 TRBV25-1 few CASSEGGRGYEQYF TGTGCCAGCAGTGAGGGGGGCAGGGGATACGAGCAGTACTTC
TRBD2 TRBJ2-5 TRBV6-1 NA CASRLAGGGGTQYF TGTGCCAGCAGGCTAGCGGGAGGGGGGGGGACCCAGTACTTC
NA TRBJ2-7 TRBV2 many CASGQGSYEQYF TGTGCCAGCGGGCAGGGTAGCTACGAGCAGTACTTC
NA TRBJ1-1 TRBV10-3 few CAIRKGRDTEAFF TGTGCCATCAGGAAGGGGCGGGACACTGAAGCTTTCTTT
NA TRBJ2-7 TRBV6-2/TRBV6-3 NA CASSDGQTYEQYF TGTGCCAGCAGTGACGGGCAGACCTACGAGCAGTACTTC
NA TRBJ2-7 TRBV20-1 NA CSAKAGPGEQYF TGCAGTGCTAAAGCGGGTCCAGGCGAGCAGTACTTC
NA TRBJ2-7 TRBV7-9 few CASSLAPQRGYYEQYF TGTGCCAGCAGCTTAGCCCCTCAGCGTGGCTACTACGAGCAGTACTTC
TRBD1 TRBJ1-2 TRBV5-1 few CASSREGTAAYGYTF TGCGCCAGCAGCAGGGAGGGGACAGCCGCCTATGGCTACACCTTC
TRBD1 TRBJ1-2 TRBV7-9 NA CASSFGPGGQHPTF TGTGCCAGCAGCTTTGGCCCGGGGGGACAGCACCCAACCTTC
NA TRBJ2-2 TRBV10-3 few CAISEGPSVDGELFF TGTGCCATCAGTGAGGGGCCTAGCGTTGACGGGGAGCTGTTTTTT
NA TRBJ2-7 TRBV29-1 NA CSVVTWAYEQYF TGCAGCGTTGTTACTTGGGCCTACGAGCAGTACTTC
TRBD1 TRBJ1-6 TRBV19 few CASSRPEGQGNSPLHF TGTGCCAGTAGTCGCCCAGAAGGACAGGGAAATTCACCCCTCCACTTT
NA TRBJ2-7 TRBV12-3/TRBV12-4 many CASSLSSSYEQYF TGTGCCAGCAGCTTATCCAGCTCCTACGAGCAGTACTTC
NA TRBJ1-1 TRBV5-4 NA CASSLNRQTSTEAFF TGTGCCAGCAGCTTAAATAGACAAACTAGCACTGAAGCTTTCTTT
NA TRBJ1-6 TRBV6-5 NA CASSSPGDRTPLHF TGTGCCAGCAGTTCCCCCGGGGATAGAACACCCCTCCACTTT
TRBD2 TRBJ2-1 TRBV3-1 NA CASSQDAGGAEQFF TGTGCCAGCAGCCAAGACGCGGGAGGGGCTGAGCAGTTCTTC
TRBD1 TRBJ1-2 TRBV4-1 NA CASSRPGTAYGYTF TGCGCCAGCAGCCGGCCCGGGACAGCTTATGGCTACACCTTC
NA TRBJ1-4 TRBV15 NA CATSSPAGATNEKLFF TGTGCCACCAGCAGCCCCGCAGGGGCAACTAATGAAAAACTGTTTTTT
NA TRBJ1-6 TRBV28 NA CASSLDRTYNSPLHF TGTGCCAGCAGTTTGGATAGGACCTATAATTCACCCCTCCACTTT
NA TRBJ2-1 TRBV29-1 few CSARKGGYNEQFF TGCAGCGCCAGGAAAGGGGGATACAATGAGCAGTTCTTC
NA TRBJ1-4 TRBV14 NA CASSQRFATNEKLFF TGTGCCAGCAGCCAACGATTTGCAACTAATGAAAAACTGTTTTTT
NA TRBJ2-6 TRBV29-1 NA CSVEEPGSGANVLTF TGCAGCGTTGAAGAGCCAGGTTCTGGGGCCAACGTCCTGACTTTC
NA TRBJ2-2 TRBV29-1 NA CSVVHHTGELFF TGCAGCGTTGTACACCACACCGGGGAGCTGTTTTTT
NA TRBJ1-2 TRBV7-2 NA CASSVTMAGREGYTF TGTGCCAGCAGCGTAACCATGGCAGGGAGAGAAGGCTACACCTTC
NA TRBJ2-7 TRBV9 NA CASSFRRRETYEQHF TGTGCCAGCAGCTTTAGACGCAGGGAGACCTACGAGCAGCACTTC
NA TRBJ1-2 TRBV6-1 many CASSESYGYTF TGTGCCAGCAGTGAATCCTATGGCTACACCTTC
NA TRBJ2-2 TRBV6-1 few CASERGNTGELFF TGTGCCAGCGAACGGGGGAACACCGGGGAGCTGTTTTTT
NA TRBJ2-1 TRBV12-3/TRBV12-4 many CASTGGVSSYNEQFF TGTGCCAGCACGGGCGGCGTTAGCTCCTACAATGAGCAGTTCTTC
NA TRBJ2-5 TRBV7-9 few CASSLEGLSFQETQYF TGTGCCAGCAGCTTAGAAGGTCTCAGCTTCCAAGAGACCCAGTACTTC
TRBD2 TRBJ2-1 TRBV10-3 few CAIGKRLAGGNNEQFF TGTGCCATCGGAAAACGACTAGCGGGAGGGAACAATGAGCAGTTCTTC
TRBD2 TRBJ2-2 TRBV27 few CASSLLAGDPPGELFF TGTGCCAGCAGTTTACTAGCGGGTGATCCCCCCGGGGAGCTGTTTTTT